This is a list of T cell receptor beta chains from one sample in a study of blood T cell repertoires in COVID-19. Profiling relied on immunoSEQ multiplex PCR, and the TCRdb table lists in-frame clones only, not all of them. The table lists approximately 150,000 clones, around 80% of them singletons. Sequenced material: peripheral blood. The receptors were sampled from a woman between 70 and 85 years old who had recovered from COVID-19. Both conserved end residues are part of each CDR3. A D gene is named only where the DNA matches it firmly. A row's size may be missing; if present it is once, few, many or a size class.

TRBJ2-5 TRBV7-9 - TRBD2 TGTGCCAGCAGCTTCGGCGTAGCGGGGGCACAAGAGACCCAGTACTTC CASSFGVAGAQETQYF
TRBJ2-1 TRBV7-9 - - TGTGCCAGCAAGGTGGGTGGGGCCAATGAGCAGTTCTTC CASKVGGANEQFF
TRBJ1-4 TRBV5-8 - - TGTGCCAGCAGCTTTAAGGGGGACCCTGAAAAACTGTTTTTT CASSFKGDPEKLFF
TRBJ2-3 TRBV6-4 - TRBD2 TGTGCCAGCAGCCCGGTGGGGGGGGATACGCAGTATTTT CASSPVGGDTQYF
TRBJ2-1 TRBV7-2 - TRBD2 TGTGCCAGCAGCTACCGGGCTAGCGGCCCCTACAATGAGCAGTTCTTC CASSYRASGPYNEQFF
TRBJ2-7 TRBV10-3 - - TGTGCCATCAGTGGACTCGGGGGCTACGAGCAGTACTTC CAISGLGGYEQYF
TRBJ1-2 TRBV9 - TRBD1 TGTGCCAGCAGCGTAGCTGGACAGGGGCCCGGCGGCTACACCTTC CASSVAGQGPGGYTF
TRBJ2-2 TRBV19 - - TGTGCCAGTAGTAGCGGGGTCAACACCGGGGAGCTGTTTTTT CASSSGVNTGELFF
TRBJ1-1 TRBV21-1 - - TGTGCCAGCACCGGCGGGGGGAACACTGAAGCTTTCTTT CASTGGGNTEAFF
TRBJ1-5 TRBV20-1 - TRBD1 TGCAGTGCTAGTATCGGCAGGGGGCGTGGTAGCAATCAGCCCCAGCATTTT CSASIGRGRGSNQPQHF
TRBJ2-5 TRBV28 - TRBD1 TGTGCCAGCAGTTTCCCGACAGGGGGCGAAGAGACCCAGTACTTC CASSFPTGGEETQYF
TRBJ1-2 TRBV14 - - TGTGCCAGCAGCCAAGATGCAGCGTTTGGCTATGGCTACACCTTC CASSQDAAFGYGYTF
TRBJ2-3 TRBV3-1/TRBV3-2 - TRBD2 TGTGCCAGCAGCCAAGGACTAGCGGGGCAGTATTTT CASSQGLAGQYF
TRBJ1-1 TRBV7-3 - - TGTGCCAGCCCGGTTGCTGAGGCTTTCTTT CASPVAEAFF
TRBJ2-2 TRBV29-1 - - TGCAGCGTTGCTCTCAGGTTATCCACCGGGGAGCTGTTTTTT CSVALRLSTGELFF
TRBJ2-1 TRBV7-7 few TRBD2 TGTGCCAGCAGCTTAGGGGAGGGCCTACGGGATGAGCAGTTCTTC CASSLGEGLRDEQFF
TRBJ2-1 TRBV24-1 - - TGTGCCACCAGTGATTTGCCCCGGGGGGCGGCCCCTTATTTTGAGCAGTTCTTC CATSDLPRGAAPYFEQFF
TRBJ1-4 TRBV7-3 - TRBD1 TGTGCCAGCAGCCCGGGACAGGGGGTTGCTAATGAAAAACTGTTTTTT CASSPGQGVANEKLFF
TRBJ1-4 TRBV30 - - TGTGCCTGGAGTTTCGCAGGGGTAGGACCTTCTAATGAAAAACTGTTTTTT CAWSFAGVGPSNEKLFF
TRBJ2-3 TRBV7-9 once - TGTGCCAGAGCCGGGGAGCGGAGTAATAACGCAGATACGCAGTATTTT CARAGERSNNADTQYF
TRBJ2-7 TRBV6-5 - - TGTGCCAGCAGTTACGGGCTAGGGGGTCGCGAGCAGTACTTC CASSYGLGGREQYF
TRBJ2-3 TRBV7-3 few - TGTGCCAGCAGCTCCCGGGGTGGGGCAGATACGCAGTATTTT CASSSRGGADTQYF
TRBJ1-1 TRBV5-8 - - TGTGCCAGCAGCCCCCCACCGGGGGGCGGGTTCACTGAAGCTTTCTTT CASSPPPGGGFTEAFF
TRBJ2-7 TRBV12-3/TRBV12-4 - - TGTGCCAGCAGTTTGTTGGGCGAGTACGAGCAGTACTTC CASSLLGEYEQYF
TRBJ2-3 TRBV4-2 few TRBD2 TGTGCCAGCAGCCCCCGACTAGCGGGGGGCTCTAGCACAGATACGCAGTATTTT CASSPRLAGGSSTDTQYF
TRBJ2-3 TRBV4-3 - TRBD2 TGCGCCAGCAGCCCGGGACTAGCGGCCACAGATACGCAGTATTTT CASSPGLAATDTQYF
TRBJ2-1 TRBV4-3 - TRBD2 TGCGCCAGCAGCCAAGGGGTGCGAGGCCCTAGCGGGGCTACTAATGAGCAGTTCTTC CASSQGVRGPSGATNEQFF
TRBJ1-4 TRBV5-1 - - TGCGCCAGCAGCTCTACGGGGCGGGGGGCTAATGAAAAACTGTTTTTT CASSSTGRGANEKLFF
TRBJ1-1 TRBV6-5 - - TGTGCCAGCACCCCAGACTTCGAAGCTTTCTTT CASTPDFEAFF
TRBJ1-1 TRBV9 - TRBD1 TGTGCCAGCAGCCTCCCGGACAGGGACAACACTGAAGCTTTCTTT CASSLPDRDNTEAFF
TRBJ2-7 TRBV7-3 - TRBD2 TGTGCCAGCAGCCCCCGCTGGGGGGGGACGGAGCAGTACTTC CASSPRWGGTEQYF
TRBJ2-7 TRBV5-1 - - TGCGCCAGCAGCTTGGCCCGGGGATACGAGCAGTACTTC CASSLARGYEQYF
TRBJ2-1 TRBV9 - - TGTGCCAGCTTTCAAGCGGGTTCAGAAAACAATGAGCAGTTCTTC CASFQAGSENNEQFF
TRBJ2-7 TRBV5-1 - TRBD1 TGCGCCAGCAGCCGGGACAGGGCTGCCGAGCAGTACTTC CASSRDRAAEQYF
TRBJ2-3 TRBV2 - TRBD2 TGTGCCAGCACCTTAGGACTAGCGGGCACAGATACGCAGTATTTT CASTLGLAGTDTQYF
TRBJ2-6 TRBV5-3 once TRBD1 TGTGCCAGAAGCCCCGCCGGGACAGAGTGTTCTGGGGCCAACGTCCTGACTTTC CARSPAGTECSGANVLTF
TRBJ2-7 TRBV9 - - TGTGAGAGCTCCTACGAGCAGTACTTC CESSYEQYF
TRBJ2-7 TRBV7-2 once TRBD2 TGTGCCAGCAGCTTAGGCAGAGCGGGAGACCCCTACGAGCAGTACTTC CASSLGRAGDPYEQYF
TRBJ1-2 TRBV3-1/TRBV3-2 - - TGTGCCAGCAGCCCCCCGCAGGGAAGGAACTATGGCTACACCTTC CASSPPQGRNYGYTF
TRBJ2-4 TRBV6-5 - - TGTGCCAGCAGTTATTCCGGGGAAAACATTCAGTACTTC CASSYSGENIQYF
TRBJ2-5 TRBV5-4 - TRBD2 TGTGCCAGCAGCCGAGGCGGGGGACTACAAGAGACCCAGTACTTC CASSRGGGLQETQYF
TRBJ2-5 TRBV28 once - TGTGCCTCCCGTGATGTCGGAGAGACCCAGTACTTC CASRDVGETQYF
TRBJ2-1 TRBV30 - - TGTGCCGCTCTAGCGGACAGTCCTAAATTCTACAATGAGCAGTTCTTC CAALADSPKFYNEQFF
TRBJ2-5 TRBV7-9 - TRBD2 TGTGCCAGCAGCAAGGGACTAGCGGGTCCCGGGGAGACCCAGTACTTC CASSKGLAGPGETQYF
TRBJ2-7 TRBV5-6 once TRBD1 TGTGCCAGCAGCTTGACGACAGGGGGGGACGAGCAGTACTTC CASSLTTGGDEQYF
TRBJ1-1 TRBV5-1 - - TGCGCCAGCAGCTTGGGGGAGGTCGGGGACACTGAAGCTTTCTTT CASSLGEVGDTEAFF
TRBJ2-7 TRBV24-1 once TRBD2 TGTGCCACCAGTGGCGGGGGGGGGCCAAGCTCCTACGAGCAGTACTTC CATSGGGGPSSYEQYF
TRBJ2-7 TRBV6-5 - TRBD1 TGTGCCAGCAGCCGAGGGACAGCGGAACCCTACGAGCAGTACTTC CASSRGTAEPYEQYF
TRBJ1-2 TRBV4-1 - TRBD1 TGCGCCAGCAGCCGGGGACAGGGCCCAGGGGCCTATGGCTACACCTTC CASSRGQGPGAYGYTF
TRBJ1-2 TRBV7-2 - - TGTGCCAGCAGCTTAGCTCGGGAGGGGGGCTACACCTTC CASSLAREGGYTF
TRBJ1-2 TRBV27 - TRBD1 TGTGCCAGCAGTTCCCGGGGACAGGGCCCTTTGGGCTATGGCTACACCTTC CASSSRGQGPLGYGYTF
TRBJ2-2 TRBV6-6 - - TGTGCCAGCAGCCTAGGGGACACCGGGGAGCTGTTTTTT CASSLGDTGELFF